A single sample gave rise to the 22 T cell receptor beta chains below, sequenced in a study of metastatic and nonmetastatic thyroid tumors. Via MiXCR, TCRdb re-called the PCR reads. The table has over 3,000 clones, 30% to 45% seen once; the top ten hold less than 40%. Nobody among the patients had been given any treatment before thyroid surgery. The sample was tumor tissue. Every receptor here comes from a male donor with papillary thyroid cancer or a benign thyroid nodule (not recorded which). Some clones in this sample may be carry-over from other donors' samples.

The chain has TRBV6-2 or TRBV6-3 and TRBJ1-2; D remains unclear. There are 15 residues in the CDR3. V lost 3 bases to trimming and J lost 4 bases, with 15 bases between them. The germline CDR1 and CDR2 sequences are MNHEY and SVGEGT. The CDR3 spells CASSYTAGIAYGYTF. The CDR3 coding sequence is TGTGCCAGCAGTTATACAGCAGGAATTGCCTATGGCTACACCTTC.

This clone appeared once. This chain uses TRBV4-1 with TRBJ2-7; D gene ambiguous. The V and J ends lost 0 bases and 0 bases respectively, with 3 bases between them. The CDR3 is made up of 13 amino acids. CDR1 MGHRA and CDR2 YSYEKL come from the germline V gene. DNA of the CDR3: TGCGCCAGCAGCCAAGAAGCCTCCTACGAGCAGTACTTC. Amino acids: CASSQEASYEQYF.

As concerns this clone: The junction shows a germline mismatch at one end, possibly a read error. V usage is TRBV30 and J usage is TRBJ1-4; no clear D gene. Per the germline V gene, CDR1 is GTSNPN and CDR2 is SVGIG (reference sequence). The length of the CDR3 is 14 residues. The CDR3 sequence: CGWSVGAIGEKLFF. CDR3 sequence (DNA): TGTGGCTGGAGTGTAGGAGCTATAGGTGAAAAACTGTTTTTT. The whole variable domain, remainder taken from reference TRBV30 and TRBJ1-4, is SQTIHQWPATLVQPVGSPLSLECTVEGTSNPNLYWYRQAAGRGLQLLFYSVGIGQISSEVPQNLSASRPQDRQFILSSKKLLLSDSGFYLCGWSVGAIGEKLFFGSGTQLSVL.

In DNA form, the CDR3 reads TGTGCCAGCAGCGGAGGTGGGGGACTCCCCAATGACTACGAGCAGTACTTC. Translation gives CASSGGGGLPNDYEQYF. The genes are TRBV9 and TRBJ2-7, with D perhaps TRBD2 (6 bases). Trimming removed 3 bases at V and 3 bases at J, with 22 bases between. Germline V gene sequence: CDR1 SGDLS, CDR2 YYNGEE. The CDR3 consists of 17 residues. Filled out from reference TRBV9 and TRBJ2-7, the complete variable domain reads DSGVTQTPKHLITATGQRVTLRCSPRSGDLSVYWYQQSLDQGLQFLIQYYNGEERAKGNILERFSAQQFPDLHSELNLSSLELGDSALYFCASSGGGGLPNDYEQYFGPGTRLTVT.

This clone has only a few counts. This rearrangement joins TRBV28 to TRBJ1-4, with D possibly being TRBD1 (5 bases). Germline V gene lookup returns CDR1 MDHEN and CDR2 SYDVKM. The CDR3 has 13 residues. V lost 6 bases and J 7 bases, leaving 12 bases between the germline ends. This chain's CDR3 is CASRGVSAEKLFF. DNA for the CDR3: TGTGCCAGCAGGGGGGTCTCGGCTGAAAAACTGTTTTTT.

The chain carries TRBV19 and TRBJ2-1; no reliable D call. CDR1 and CDR2 from the germline V gene are LNHDA and SQIVND (reference sequence). V was clipped by 1 base and J by 1 base, with 5 bases between them. This CDR3 is 14 amino acids long. In nucleotides, the CDR3 is TGTGCCAGTAGTATAGTAGGGTCCTACAATGAGCAGTTCTTC. Its translation is CASSIVGSYNEQFF.

The chain couples TRBV11-2 to TRBJ1-2, with D tentatively TRBD1 (5 bases). Trimming left V 2 bases short and J 8 bases short, with 15 bases between. Germline V CDR1 and CDR2: SGHAT, FQNNGV. The length of the CDR3 is 14 residues. In nucleotides, the CDR3 is TGTGCCAGCAGCTTACCCGGGGCCAGCGGGGGCTACACCTTC. Protein sequence: CASSLPGASGGYTF.

The chain combines TRBV7-8 with TRBJ2-7; D is unresolved. The CDR3 length is 13 residues. Trimming took 5 bases from V and 5 from J, leaving 13 bases between them. Germline CDR1 and CDR2: SGHVS and FQNEAQ. CDR3 sequence: CASSGRFMDEQYF. CDR3 nucleotides: TGTGCCAGCAGCGGACGGTTTATGGACGAGCAGTACTTC.

This clone showed up just a few times. This chain joins TRBV6-4 and TRBJ2-2; no reliable D call. Germline loops: CDR1 MRHNA, CDR2 SNTAGT. Trimming pared 2 bases from V and 4 bases from J, leaving 11 bases between. The CDR3 extends over 15 amino acids. This CDR3 reads CASSDGGAGTGELFF. The CDR3 DNA is TGTGCCAGCAGTGACGGCGGAGCTGGCACCGGGGAGCTGTTTTTT.

In this sample, this clone turned up a few times. The chain combines TRBV6-5 with TRBJ2-7; 11 nucleotides align to TRBD2. Germline-derived CDR1 and CDR2 are MNHEY and SVGAGI. V lost 1 base to trimming and J lost 4 bases; unmatched junction nucleotides: 3. This CDR3 is 15 amino acids long. CDR3 region: CASSYLTSGDYEQYF. DNA of the CDR3: TGTGCCAGCAGTTACTTGACTAGCGGGGATTACGAGCAGTACTTC.

The chain employs TRBV27 and TRBJ1-2; D call uncertain. The CDR3 is 12 amino acids. Germline assignment: CDR1 MNHEY and CDR2 SMNVEV (reference sequence). Trimming removed 8 bases from V and 6 bases from J, with 13 bases in between. The DNA of the CDR3 is TGTGCCAGCGGGTGGTGGGTTCATGGCTACACCTTC. It codes for CASGWWVHGYTF.

The CDR3 region is CASTQGDQPQHF. CDR3 sequence (DNA): TGTGCCAGCACTCAAGGGGATCAGCCCCAGCATTTT. The rearrangement joins TRBV2 to TRBJ1-5, with D maybe TRBD1 (5 bases). Germline V gene data show CDR1 as SNHLY and CDR2 as FYNNEI. The CDR3 totals 12 residues. Trimming removed 7 bases at V and 5 bases at J, with 9 bases between.

This chain links TRBV28 with TRBJ1-2; tentative D call: TRBD1 (6 bases). Germline V gene data show CDR1 as MDHEN and CDR2 as SYDVKM. V was shortened by 2 bases and J by 6 bases, with 13 bases between the two germline ends. The CDR3 spans 14 residues. For the CDR3, the DNA is TGTGCCAGCAGTTTAGAGGCGGGGGCAAATGGCTACACCTTC. Protein product: CASSLEAGANGYTF.

This clone showed up just a few times. This sequence joins TRBV6-1 and TRBJ2-2, with 8 bases fitting TRBD2. V dropped 7 bases and J dropped 0; count of bases not matched to a gene: 7. The length of the CDR3 is 16 residues. Germline loops: CDR1 MNHNS, CDR2 SASEGT. CDR3 sequence (DNA): TGTGCCAGCATGAAGCGGGAGAGTACGAACACCGGGGAGCTGTTTTTT. Protein: CASMKRESTNTGELFF.

This clone occurred a few times. The CDR3 here is CASIYDNNEQFF. The CDR3 nucleotides are TGTGCCAGCATTTATGACAACAATGAGCAGTTCTTC. The chain couples TRBV2 to TRBJ2-1; D is unclear. The CDR3 contains 12 residues. Per germline, CDR1 SNHLY and CDR2 FYNNEI. Trimming removed 7 bases at V and 5 bases at J, with 9 bases between. The entire variable domain, with the rest obtained from reference TRBV2 and TRBJ2-1, is as follows: EPEVTQTPSHQVTQMGQEVILRCVPISNHLYFYWYRQILGQKVEFLVSFYNNEISEKSEIFDDQFSVERPDGSNFTLKIRSTKLEDSAMYFCASIYDNNEQFFGPGTRLTVL.

The V gene is TRBV12-3 or TRBV12-4, the J gene TRBJ2-7; 8 bases are a match to TRBD1. The CDR3 extends over 12 amino acids. V lost 5 bases, J lost 4 bases, and 1 base stayed unmatched. CDR3: CASSGQGYEQYF. For the CDR3, the DNA is TGTGCCAGCAGTGGACAGGGATACGAGCAGTACTTC.

V and J are TRBV11-1 and TRBJ2-3; 8 positions match TRBD2. J lost 0 bases, V lost 2 bases, and 1 base had no gene match. This CDR3 region has 15 residues. Looked up from germline, CDR1 is SGHAT and CDR2 is FQDESV (reference sequence). The CDR3 loop reads CASSLTSGSTDTQYF. The CDR3 DNA sequence: TGTGCCAGCAGCTTAACTAGCGGTAGCACAGATACGCAGTATTTT.

The J gene is TRBJ2-3, the V gene TRBV2; TRBD2 aligns across 13 bases. The CDR3 extends over 15 amino acids. Germline assignment: CDR1 SNHLY and CDR2 FYNNEI. V was pared by 7 bases and J by 8 bases, with 9 bases of the junction left unmatched. The CDR3: CASNYGLAGVSTQYF. The CDR3 nucleotides are TGTGCCAGCAACTACGGACTAGCGGGAGTTAGTACGCAGTATTTT.

The gene calls are TRBV30 and TRBJ2-3; D unclear. The CDR3 sequence is 13 residues long. Trimming removed 4 bases from V and 0 bases from J, with 8 bases in between. The germline V gene has CDR1 GTSNPN and CDR2 SVGIG (reference sequence). CDR3 coding DNA: TGTGCCTGGACAGGAGTAAGCACAGATACGCAGTATTTT. Translated: CAWTGVSTDTQYF.

The chain employs TRBV11-1 and TRBJ2-7; TRBD1 aligns across 10 bases. This CDR3 comprises 14 residues. Germline-derived CDR1 and CDR2 are SGHAT and FQDESV (reference sequence). The trim removed 6 bases at V and 4 bases at J, leaving 6 bases unmatched. For the CDR3, the DNA is TGTGCCAGCAGTTCCGGGACAGGGGTGTACGAGCAGTACTTC. Translating it yields CASSSGTGVYEQYF.

The chain has TRBV7-3 and TRBJ2-1; D tentatively fits TRBD1 or TRBD2 (5 bases each). The V and J ends lost 0 bases and 2 bases respectively, with 14 bases between them. CDR1 and CDR2 from the germline V gene are SGHTA and FQGTGA. The CDR3 spans 17 residues. The CDR3 sequence: CASSLTGTPWAYNEQFF. The CDR3 nucleotides read TGTGCCAGCAGCTTAACCGGGACCCCTTGGGCCTACAATGAGCAGTTCTTC.

The chain has TRBV7-6 and TRBJ2-3; D is perhaps TRBD2 (7 bases). The germline V and J ends were trimmed by 3 bases and 5 bases, with 15 bases remaining between them. The CDR3 spans 15 residues. CDR1 and CDR2 (germline): SGHVS, FNYEAQ. CDR3 in DNA: TGTGCCAGCAGCTTGCTCGGGGGGCGCGAAGATACGCAGTATTTT. Its protein product is CASSLLGGREDTQYF.